The text below deals with one T cell receptor (beta chain). This entry is derived from a study of T cell responses to AZD1222 COVID-19 vaccine. With 0 bases removed from V and 1 base from J, the gap between germline ends came to 10 bases. This CDR3 is built from 15 residues. Germline V CDR1 and CDR2: SGDLS, YYNGEE. Assay used: immunoSEQ multiplex PCR; TCRdb lists only in-frame clones, some missing. The table has 140,000 to 150,000 clones, 80% to 95% seen once. The sequence was collected from an adult in good health. The chain recombines TRBV9 with TRBJ1-1, with a possible D match to TRBD1 (6 bases). Sequencing used peripheral blood, obtained on day 0 of AZD1222 vaccination. In DNA, the CDR3 is TGTGCCAGCAGCGTAGCTGGGGGGCGGAACACTGAAGCTTTCTTT. This translates into CASSVAGGRNTEAFF. The full variable domain, rest sourced from reference TRBV9 and TRBJ1-1, is DSGVTQTPKHLITATGQRVTLRCSPRSGDLSVYWYQQSLDQGLQFLIQYYNGEERAKGNILERFSAQQFPDLHSELNLSSLELGDSALYFCASSVAGGRNTEAFFGQGTRLTVV.